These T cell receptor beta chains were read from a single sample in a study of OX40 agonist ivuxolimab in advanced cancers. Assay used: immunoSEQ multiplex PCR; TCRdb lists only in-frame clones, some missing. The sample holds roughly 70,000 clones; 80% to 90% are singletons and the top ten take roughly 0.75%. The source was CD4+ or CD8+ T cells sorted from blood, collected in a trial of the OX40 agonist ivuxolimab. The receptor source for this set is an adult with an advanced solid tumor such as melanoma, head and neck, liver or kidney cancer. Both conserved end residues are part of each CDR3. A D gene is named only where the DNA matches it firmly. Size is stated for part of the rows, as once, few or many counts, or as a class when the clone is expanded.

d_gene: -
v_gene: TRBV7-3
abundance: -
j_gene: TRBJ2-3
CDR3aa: CASSISRDSDTQYF
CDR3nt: TGTGCCAGCAGCATCTCCCGGGACTCAGATACGCAGTATTTT

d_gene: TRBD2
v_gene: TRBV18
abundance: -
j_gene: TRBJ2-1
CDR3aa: CASSGTSGGHNEQFF
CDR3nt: TGTGCCAGCTCGGGGACTAGCGGGGGCCACAATGAGCAGTTCTTC

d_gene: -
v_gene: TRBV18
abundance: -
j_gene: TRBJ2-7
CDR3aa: CASSLVDEQYF
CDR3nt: TGTGCCAGCTCACTTGTGGACGAGCAGTACTTC

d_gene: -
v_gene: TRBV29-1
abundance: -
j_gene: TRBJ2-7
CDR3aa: CSVAGDSYEQYF
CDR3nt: TGCAGCGTTGCTGGTGACAGCTACGAGCAGTACTTC

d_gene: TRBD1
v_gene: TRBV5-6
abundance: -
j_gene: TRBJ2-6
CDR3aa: CASSLLWQGAGANVLTF
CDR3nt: TGTGCCAGCAGCTTGTTATGGCAGGGGGCTGGGGCCAACGTCCTGACTTTC

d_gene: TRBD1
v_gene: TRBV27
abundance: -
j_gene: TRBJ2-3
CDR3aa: CASSPLWGQGGADTQYF
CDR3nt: TGTGCCAGCAGTCCATTATGGGGACAGGGAGGGGCAGATACGCAGTATTTT

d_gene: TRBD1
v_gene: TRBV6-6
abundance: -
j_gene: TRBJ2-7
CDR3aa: CASRAGQGGNYEQYF
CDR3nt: TGTGCCAGCAGAGCCGGACAGGGGGGGAACTACGAGCAGTACTTC

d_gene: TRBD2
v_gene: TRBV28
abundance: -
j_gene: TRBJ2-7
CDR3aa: CASSSPRLAATSISSYEQYF
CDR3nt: TGTGCCAGCAGCTCCCCGAGACTAGCGGCTACGTCAATTTCTTCCTACGAGCAGTACTTC

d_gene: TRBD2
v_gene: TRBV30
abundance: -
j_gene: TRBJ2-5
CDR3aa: CAVKRGGQETQYF
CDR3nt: TGTGCCGTTAAGCGGGGGGGACAAGAGACCCAGTACTTC

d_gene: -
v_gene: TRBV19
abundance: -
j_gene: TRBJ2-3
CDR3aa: CASSIGRSTDTQYF
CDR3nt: TGTGCCAGTAGTATTGGCCGTAGCACAGATACGCAGTATTTT

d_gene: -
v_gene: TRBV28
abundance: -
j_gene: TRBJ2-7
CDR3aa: CASKIGWRDSYEQYF
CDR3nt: TGTGCCTCCAAGATTGGGTGGCGGGACTCCTACGAGCAGTACTTC

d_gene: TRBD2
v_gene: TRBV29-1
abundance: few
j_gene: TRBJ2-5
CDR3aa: CSVSGGSGETQYF
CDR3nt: TGCAGCGTATCGGGAGGGAGTGGAGAGACCCAGTACTTC

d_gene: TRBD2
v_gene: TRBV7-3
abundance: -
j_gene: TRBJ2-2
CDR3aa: CASSLTSGLAQTGELFF
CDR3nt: TGTGCCAGCAGCCTAACCTCAGGACTAGCGCAGACCGGGGAGCTGTTTTTT

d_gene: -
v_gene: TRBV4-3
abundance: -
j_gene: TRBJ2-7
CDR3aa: CASSQERYSYEQYF
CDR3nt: TGCGCCAGCAGCCAAGAGCGGTACTCCTACGAGCAGTACTTC

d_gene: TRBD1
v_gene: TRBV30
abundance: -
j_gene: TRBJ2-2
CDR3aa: CAWSAGTGDTGELFF
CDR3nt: TGTGCCTGGAGTGCCGGGACAGGGGACACCGGGGAGCTGTTTTTT

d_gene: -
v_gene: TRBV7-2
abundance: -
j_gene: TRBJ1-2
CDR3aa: CASSLGRNYGYTF
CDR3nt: TGTGCCAGCAGCTTAGGCAGGAACTATGGCTACACCTTC

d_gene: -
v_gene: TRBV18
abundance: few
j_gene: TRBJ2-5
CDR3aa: CASSPLTGKQETQYF
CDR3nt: TGTGCCAGCTCACCTCTAACAGGGAAACAAGAGACCCAGTACTTC

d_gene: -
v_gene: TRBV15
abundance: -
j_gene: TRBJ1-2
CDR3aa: CATSRDSLASIYGYTF
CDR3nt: TGTGCCACCAGCAGAGATAGTTTGGCCAGTATCTATGGCTACACCTTC

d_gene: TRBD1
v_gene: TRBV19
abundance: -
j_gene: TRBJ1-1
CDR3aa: CASSMDRGQTEAFF
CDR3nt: TGTGCCAGTAGTATGGACAGGGGCCAAACTGAAGCTTTCTTT

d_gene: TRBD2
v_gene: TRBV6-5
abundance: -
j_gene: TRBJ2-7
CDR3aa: CATAGGALLRHEQYF
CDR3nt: TGTGCCACCGCCGGGGGGGCCCTTCTACGGCACGAGCAGTACTTC

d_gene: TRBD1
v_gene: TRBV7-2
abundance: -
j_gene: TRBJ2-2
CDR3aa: CAAAWDREVGELFF
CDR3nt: TGTGCCGCAGCTTGGGACAGGGAGGTCGGGGAGCTGTTTTTT

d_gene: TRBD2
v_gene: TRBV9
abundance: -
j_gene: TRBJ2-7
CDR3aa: CASSLSGSSHEQYF
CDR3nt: TGTGCCAGCAGCCTTAGCGGGAGTTCCCACGAGCAGTACTTC

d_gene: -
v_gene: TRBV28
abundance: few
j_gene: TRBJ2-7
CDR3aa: CASSFSTYEQYF
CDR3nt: TGTGCCAGCAGTTTTTCAACCTACGAGCAGTACTTC

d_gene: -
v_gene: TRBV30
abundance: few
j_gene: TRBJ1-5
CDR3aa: CAWSVQRREPQHF
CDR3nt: TGTGCCTGGAGTGTACAGCGGAGGGAGCCCCAGCATTTT

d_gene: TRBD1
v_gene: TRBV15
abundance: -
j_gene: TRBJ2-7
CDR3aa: CATSSRTGGLGEQYF
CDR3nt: TGTGCCACCAGCAGTAGGACAGGGGGCCTAGGGGAGCAGTACTTC

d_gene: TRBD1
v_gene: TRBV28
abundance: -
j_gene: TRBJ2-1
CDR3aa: CASSSPGRGSYNEQFF
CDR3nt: TGTGCCAGCAGTTCCCCCGGCAGGGGGTCCTACAATGAGCAGTTCTTC

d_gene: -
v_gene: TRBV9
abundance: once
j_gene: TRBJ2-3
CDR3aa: CASSVGSSDTDTQYF
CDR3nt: TGTGCCAGCAGCGTAGGGAGTAGCGACACAGATACGCAGTATTTT

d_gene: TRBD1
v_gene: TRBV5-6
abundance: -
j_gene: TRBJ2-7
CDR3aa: CASSPEDRALHEQYF
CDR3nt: TGTGCCAGCAGCCCCGAGGACAGGGCTCTCCACGAGCAGTACTTC

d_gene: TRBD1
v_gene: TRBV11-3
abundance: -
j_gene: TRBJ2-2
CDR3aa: CASSRPGTGSGELFF
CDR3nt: TGTGCCAGCAGCCGTCCCGGGACAGGGTCCGGGGAGCTGTTTTTT

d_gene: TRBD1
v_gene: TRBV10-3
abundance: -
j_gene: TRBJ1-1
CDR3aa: CAISGQGLNTEAFF
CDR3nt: TGTGCCATCAGCGGACAGGGGTTGAACACTGAAGCTTTCTTT

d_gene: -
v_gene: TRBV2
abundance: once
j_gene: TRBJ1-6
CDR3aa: CASSERQGSSPLHF
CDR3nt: TGTGCCAGCAGTGAAAGGCAGGGTTCTTCACCCCTCCACTTT

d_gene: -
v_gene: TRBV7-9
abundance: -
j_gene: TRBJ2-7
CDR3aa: CASSPPRGYEQYF
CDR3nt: TGTGCCAGCAGCCCTCCCCGAGGGTACGAGCAGTACTTC

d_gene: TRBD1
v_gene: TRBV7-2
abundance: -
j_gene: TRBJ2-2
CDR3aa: CASSTDRGAGELFF
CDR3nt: TGTGCCAGCAGCACGGACAGGGGGGCCGGGGAGCTGTTTTTT

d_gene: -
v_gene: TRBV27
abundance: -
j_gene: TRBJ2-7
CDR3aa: CASKGFGAGTPEQYF
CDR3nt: TGTGCCAGCAAAGGATTCGGGGCAGGCACCCCCGAGCAGTACTTC

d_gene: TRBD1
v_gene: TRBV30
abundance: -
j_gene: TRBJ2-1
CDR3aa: CAWSSGRKYWRQGVNEQFF
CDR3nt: TGTGCCTGGAGTTCGGGAAGAAAGTATTGGAGACAGGGCGTCAATGAGCAGTTCTTC

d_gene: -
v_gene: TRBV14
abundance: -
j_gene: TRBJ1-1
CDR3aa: CASSLRTKTEAFF
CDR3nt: TGTGCCAGCAGCCTCCGGACAAAAACTGAAGCTTTCTTT

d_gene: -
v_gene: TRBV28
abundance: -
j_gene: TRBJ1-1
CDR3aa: CASSFRNTEAFF
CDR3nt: TGTGCCAGCAGTTTCAGGAACACTGAAGCTTTCTTT

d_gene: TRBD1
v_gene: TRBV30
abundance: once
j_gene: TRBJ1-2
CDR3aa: CAWRDPGQGYGYTF
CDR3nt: TGTGCCTGGAGAGATCCGGGACAGGGCTATGGCTACACCTTC

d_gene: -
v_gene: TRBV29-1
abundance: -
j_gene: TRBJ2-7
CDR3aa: CSVGGPSSYEQYF
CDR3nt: TGCAGCGTTGGGGGCCCAAGCTCCTACGAGCAGTACTTC

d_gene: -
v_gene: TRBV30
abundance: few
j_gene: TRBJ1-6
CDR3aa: CAWTGFGDSPLHF
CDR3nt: TGTGCCTGGACCGGGTTTGGCGATTCACCCCTCCACTTT

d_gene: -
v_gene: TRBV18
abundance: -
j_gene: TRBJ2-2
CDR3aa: CASSPGNTGELFF
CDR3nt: TGTGCCAGCTCACCAGGAAACACCGGGGAGCTGTTTTTT

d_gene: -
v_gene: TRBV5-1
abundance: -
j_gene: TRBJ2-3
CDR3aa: CASSLVVADTDTQYF
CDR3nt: TGCGCCAGCAGCTTGGTGGTAGCGGACACAGATACGCAGTATTTT

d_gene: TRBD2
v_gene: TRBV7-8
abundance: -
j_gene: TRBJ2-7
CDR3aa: CASSSREGSYEQYF
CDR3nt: TGTGCCAGCAGCTCCCGGGAGGGTTCCTACGAGCAGTACTTC

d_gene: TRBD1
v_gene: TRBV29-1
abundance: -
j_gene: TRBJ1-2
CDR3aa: CSVEETGNYGYTF
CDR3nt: TGCAGCGTTGAAGAGACAGGGAACTATGGCTACACCTTC

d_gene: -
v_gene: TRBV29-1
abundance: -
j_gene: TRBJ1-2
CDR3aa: CSVGRGEDYGYTF
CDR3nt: TGCAGCGTGGGGCGGGGGGAAGACTATGGCTACACCTTC

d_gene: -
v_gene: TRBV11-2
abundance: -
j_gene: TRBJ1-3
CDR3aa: CASSLGLTSGNTIYF
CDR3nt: TGTGCCAGCAGCTTAGGGCTCACCTCTGGAAACACCATATATTTT

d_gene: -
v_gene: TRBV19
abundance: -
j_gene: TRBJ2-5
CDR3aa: CASSIGYNREKTQYF
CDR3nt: TGTGCCAGTAGTATTGGGTACAACAGGGAAAAGACCCAGTACTTC

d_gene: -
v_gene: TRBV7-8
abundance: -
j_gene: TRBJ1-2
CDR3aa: CATNRVDYGYTF
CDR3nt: TGTGCCACCAACAGGGTCGACTATGGCTACACCTTC

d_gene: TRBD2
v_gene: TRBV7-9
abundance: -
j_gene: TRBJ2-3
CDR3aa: CASSSSGNTDTQYF
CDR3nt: TGTGCCAGCAGCTCTAGCGGAAACACAGATACGCAGTATTTT